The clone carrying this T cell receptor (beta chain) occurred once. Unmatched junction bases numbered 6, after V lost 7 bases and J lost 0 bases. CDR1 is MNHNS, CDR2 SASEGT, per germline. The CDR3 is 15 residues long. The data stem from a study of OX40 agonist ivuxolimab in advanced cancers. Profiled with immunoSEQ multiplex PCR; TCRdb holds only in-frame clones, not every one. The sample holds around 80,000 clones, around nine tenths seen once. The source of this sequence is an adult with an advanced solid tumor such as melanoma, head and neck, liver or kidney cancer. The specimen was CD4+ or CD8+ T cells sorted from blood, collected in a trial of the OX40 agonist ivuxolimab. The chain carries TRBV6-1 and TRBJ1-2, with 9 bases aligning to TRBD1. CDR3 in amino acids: CASTWDRATNYGYTF. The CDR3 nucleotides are TGTGCCAGCACTTGGGACAGGGCGACTAACTATGGCTACACCTTC.